The entry below gives a single T cell receptor beta chain sequence along with its context. Its antigen is unidentified. This entry comes from a study of T-cell memory formation after mild COVID-19. Background on the study: Most TCR clusters belonged to a single donor.

General study points: Mainly CM and EM harbored the contracting CD4+ clones; mainly EMRA harbored the CD8+ ones.

TCRdb analysed the 5' RACE reads with MiXCR anew, one entry per CDR3 protein. The sample shows 200,000 to 250,000 distinct CDR3 sequences, about a sixth of them seen only once. The specimen was PBMCs or a T cell subset sorted from them (not recorded which). The TCR sequence derives from a man aged 18 to 35 who had mild COVID-19 (a few samples of this study predate the infection). Cell type and time point are not known.

The CDR3 nucleotides read TGCGCCAGCAGCTCCGACAACACAGATACGCAGTATTTT. This encodes CASSSDNTDTQYF. The chain links TRBV5-1 to TRBJ2-3; D gene uncertain. Trimming removed 3 bases from V and 2 bases from J, with 7 bases in between. The germline V gene has CDR1 SGHRS and CDR2 YFSETQ. This CDR3 has 13 residues.